Below are 30 T cell receptor beta chains sequenced from a single sample in a study of Graves' ophthalmopathy and Graves' hyperthyroidism. Amplification of TCR beta CDR3 regions used RNA transcripts. The workflow started with a first-round RT-PCR run with HTBI primers and then moved on to a second-round multiplex PCR. TCRdb ran MiXCR on the multiplex PCR reads and lists one entry per CDR3 protein. The sample records 200,000 to 250,000 distinct CDR3 sequences, 20% to 25% being singletons. Sequenced sample: peripheral blood. The receptor source for this set is a woman between 45 and 65 years old with Graves' ophthalmopathy.

This clonotype occurred many times. The V gene is TRBV30, the J gene TRBJ1-1; the D is unclear. Looked up from germline, CDR1 is GTSNPN and CDR2 is SVGIG (reference sequence). V shed 2 bases and J shed 2 bases, with 12 bases lying between them. There are 14 residues in the CDR3. The CDR3 region is CAWSLKGGNTEAFF. The CDR3 coding sequence is TGTGCCTGGAGTTTAAAGGGCGGAAACACTGAAGCTTTCTTT.

This clonotype came up many times. The chain uses TRBV12-3 or TRBV12-4 and TRBJ2-7, with TRBD2 matching 10 bases. This CDR3 is 14 amino acids long. Trimming at V came to 6 bases and at J to 6 bases, leaving 8 bases not matched to a gene. The CDR3 loop is CASRASGRAGEQYF. In nucleotides, the CDR3 is TGTGCCAGCAGAGCTAGCGGGAGAGCGGGCGAGCAGTACTTC.

V usage is TRBV11-2 and J usage is TRBJ2-3, with 10 nucleotides matching TRBD2. CDR3 length: 15 residues. Unmatched junction bases numbered 5, after V lost 5 bases and J lost 3 bases. Germline CDR1 reads SGHAT; CDR2 reads FQNNGV. CDR3 in amino acids: CASSQTSGKTDTQYF. DNA of the CDR3: TGTGCCAGCAGCCAAACTAGCGGGAAGACAGATACGCAGTATTTT.

Of note for this clonotype: Given a much more abundant clone one base away, this may be a read error. The CDR3 does not close with the conserved phenylalanine or tryptophan, likely indicating a read error. This chain joins TRBV20-1 and TRBJ2-7; no definite D call. The CDR3 is made up of 13 amino acids. CDR1 is DFQATT, CDR2 SNEGSKA, per germline (reference sequence). V gave up 4 bases and J gave up 7 bases, with 17 bases separating them. This chain's CDR3 is CSANHRTLGEQYI. The CDR3 coding sequence is TGCAGTGCTAATCACCGCACACTTGGGGAGCAGTACATC.

At least ten counts were recorded for this clonotype. This chain joins TRBV2 and TRBJ1-5; D uncertain. The V gene's germline CDR1 is SNHLY and CDR2 FYNNEI. This CDR3 comprises 16 residues. With 7 bases removed from V and 2 bases from J, the gap between germline ends came to 18 bases. CDR3 sequence reads: CASKVGGLARNQPQHF. CDR3 in DNA: TGTGCCAGCAAAGTGGGCGGCCTGGCTCGCAATCAGCCCCAGCATTTT. Looking up the rest from reference TRBV2 and TRBJ1-5 gives the full variable domain: EPEVTQTPSHQVTQMGQEVILRCVPISNHLYFYWYRQILGQKVEFLVSFYNNEISEKSEIFDDQFSVERPDGSNFTLKIRSTKLEDSAMYFCASKVGGLARNQPQHFGDGTRLSIL.

The chain is built from TRBV11-2 and TRBJ2-3, with a tentative D call TRBD1 (5 bases). This CDR3 is 16 amino acids long. V gave up 5 bases and J gave up 2 bases, with 17 bases separating them. Germline-derived CDR1 and CDR2 are SGHAT and FQNNGV. This chain's CDR3 is CASSQTRLQATDTQYF. DNA of the CDR3: TGTGCCAGCAGCCAAACAAGGTTACAGGCCACAGATACGCAGTATTTT.

This clonotype was seen many times. Germline and junction disagree at one end, which may indicate a read error. The gene calls are TRBV7-2 and TRBJ1-2; D is unresolved. The V gene's germline CDR1 is SGHTA and CDR2 FQGNSA. The CDR3 runs 13 residues. The CDR3 region has the DNA TGTGCCAGCAGCTTAGAGGCGAGGGCCCCCAGAGGGTTC. Translated: CASSLEARAPRGF.

This clonotype was seen ten or more times. V usage is TRBV19 and J usage is TRBJ2-7; D call uncertain. Trimming took off 5 bases at V and 0 bases at J, with 8 bases between the two ends. The CDR3 length is 13 residues. Germline V gene lookup returns CDR1 LNHDA and CDR2 SQIVND (reference sequence). The DNA for the CDR3 is TGTGCCAGTAGTCTGACAAGCTCCTACGAGCAGTACTTC. It specifies CASSLTSSYEQYF.

V usage is TRBV25-1 and J usage is TRBJ2-7, with 11 bases aligning to TRBD1. Germline V CDR1 and CDR2: MGHDK, SYGVNS. This CDR3 spans 15 amino acids. The V segment lost 3 bases and the J segment 2 bases; nucleotides outside the gene matches: 3. Here the CDR3 DNA reads TGTGCCAGCAGTGATTCGGGACAGGGGGCCTACGAGCAGTACTTC. It translates to CASSDSGQGAYEQYF.

This clonotype came up once. V gene TRBV7-8 combines with J gene TRBJ2-5; tentatively, D is TRBD2 (5 bases). Germline V gene sequence: CDR1 SGHVS, CDR2 FQNEAQ. The V end was cut by 1 base, the J end by 0 bases, with 9 bases between. The CDR3 spans 15 residues. The CDR3 loop reads CASSLGRLNQETQYF. CDR3 coding DNA: TGTGCCAGCAGCTTAGGGAGGCTAAACCAAGAGACCCAGTACTTC.

This clonotype has at least ten counts. V is TRBV29-1 and J is TRBJ1-1, with a possible D match to TRBD1 (5 bases). The CDR3 runs 14 residues. V lost 4 bases and J lost 4, with 16 bases in between. Germline V gene sequence: CDR1 SQVTM, CDR2 ANQGSEA. The CDR3 is CSVAIRGGSTEAFF. The CDR3 DNA reads TGCAGCGTTGCAATCCGGGGGGGGAGCACTGAAGCTTTCTTT.

This clonotype was detected ten times or more. This chain uses TRBV5-1 with TRBJ1-2; D gene unclear. CDR1 and CDR2 (germline): SGHRS, YFSETQ. V lost 3 bases and J lost 3, with 12 bases in between. CDR3 length: 14 residues. The CDR3 sequence: CASSSDAVYYGYTF. The CDR3 DNA sequence: TGCGCCAGCAGCTCGGATGCGGTTTACTATGGCTACACCTTC.

This clonotype was recorded a few times. This likely comes from a read error, as the CDR3 has no conserved phenylalanine or tryptophan at its end. The chain combines TRBV6-1 with TRBJ1-1, with 7 positions matching TRBD1. With V trimmed by 6 bases and J by 6 bases, 10 bases remained unmatched. The CDR3 totals 14 residues. Germline V lookup: CDR1 MNHNS, CDR2 SASEGT. The CDR3 sequence is CASRRDSHPAEAFL. The CDR3 nucleotides read TGTGCCAGCAGGCGGGACAGCCATCCGGCTGAAGCTTTCCTT.

This clonotype was seen only a few times. Here the CDR3 DNA reads TGTGCCAGCAGCTTGAAGGGGGCGATAGGTTACGAGCAGTACTTC. This encodes CASSLKGAIGYEQYF. V and J are TRBV7-3 and TRBJ2-7, with 7 bases that match TRBD1. Trimming removed 3 bases from V and 4 bases from J; junction bases left unmatched: 9. There are 15 residues in the CDR3. Germline CDR1 is SGHTA and CDR2 is FQGTGA. Supplemented by reference TRBV7-3 and TRBJ2-7, the full variable domain reads GAGVSQTPSNKVTEKGKYVELRCDPISGHTALYWYRQSLGQGPEFLIYFQGTGAADDSGLPNDRFFAVRPEGSVSTLKIQRTERGDSAVYLCASSLKGAIGYEQYFGPGTRLTVT.

This clonotype has ten or more counts. The chain recombines TRBV11-2 with TRBJ2-7, with D possibly TRBD2 on 5 matching bases. From germline, CDR1 is SGHAT and CDR2 FQNNGV. CDR3 size: 14 residues. Trimming removed 4 bases from V and 10 bases from J, with 20 bases in between. The CDR3 loop is CASSYPGLRGGQYF. CDR3 nucleotide sequence: TGTGCCAGCAGCTACCCGGGGTTACGAGGTGGCCAGTACTTC.

This clonotype has just a few counts. This chain uses TRBV5-6 with TRBJ2-7; 8 bases match TRBD2. Germline trimming cut 4 bases from V and 7 bases from J; bases unmatched to any gene: 7. Per germline, CDR1 SGHDT and CDR2 YYEEEE. The CDR3 length is 13 residues. CDR3 region: CASSIGLAWEQYF. CDR3 nucleotides: TGTGCCAGCAGCATTGGACTAGCCTGGGAGCAGTACTTC.

This clonotype is medium-sized in the sample. The chain recombines TRBV28 with TRBJ1-3; 8 bases agree with TRBD1. The CDR3 is 13 residues long. J was trimmed by 3 bases and V by 8 bases; bases with no gene match: 3. The germline gives CDR1 MDHEN, CDR2 SYDVKM. The CDR3: CASSTGDGNTIYF. The DNA for the CDR3 is TGTGCCAGCTCGACAGGGGATGGAAACACCATATATTTT.

This clonotype was recorded many times. V is TRBV30 and J is TRBJ1-1; TRBD1 might be the D (5 bases). Trimming shortened V by 1 base and J by 1 base, and 7 bases separated the two germline ends. The CDR3 totals 13 residues. Germline loops: CDR1 GTSNPN, CDR2 SVGIG (reference sequence). The CDR3 loop reads CAWSEQANTEAFF. CDR3 DNA: TGTGCCTGGAGTGAACAGGCGAACACTGAAGCTTTCTTT.

This clonotype occurred many times. V is TRBV20-1 and J is TRBJ2-5; no clear D. The CDR3 has 13 residues. The germline V and J ends were trimmed by 2 bases and 0 bases, with 7 bases remaining between them. Germline V gene data show CDR1 as DFQATT and CDR2 as SNEGSKA (reference sequence). The chain's CDR3 is CSARNPDQETQYF. The CDR3 coding sequence is TGCAGTGCTAGAAATCCTGACCAAGAGACCCAGTACTTC.

This clonotype showed up many times. The chain has TRBV20-1 and TRBJ1-5; the D gene is possibly TRBD1 (5 bases). The CDR3 is 15 amino acids. CDR1 is DFQATT and CDR2 is SNEGSKA in the germline V gene (reference sequence). Between the trimmed V and J ends, which lost 2 bases and 2 bases, there was a span of 13 bases. DNA of the CDR3: TGCAGTGCTAGATTCGGGGGAGTTGGCAATCAGCCCCAGCATTTT. It codes for CSARFGGVGNQPQHF.

This clonotype appeared many times. This chain joins TRBV12-3 or TRBV12-4 and TRBJ1-2, with D unclear. There are 13 residues in the CDR3. Trimming cost V 6 bases and J 4 bases, with 12 bases left between them. The CDR3 DNA is TGTGCCAGCAGCCCTGGGGAATCCTATGGCTACACCTTC. It encodes CASSPGESYGYTF.

This clonotype was seen ten or more times. This chain joins TRBV24-1 and TRBJ1-1, with 8 bases fitting TRBD1. Germline assignment: CDR1 KGHDR and CDR2 SFDVKD. V dropped 9 bases and J dropped 5; count of bases not matched to a gene: 7. This CDR3 is 13 amino acids long. The CDR3 sequence is CATRNRGRTEAFF. DNA of the CDR3: TGTGCCACCCGGAACAGGGGGAGGACTGAAGCTTTCTTT.

This clonotype was recorded many times. This chain connects TRBV7-9 to TRBJ1-5; D ambiguous. The germline CDR1 and CDR2 sequences are SEHNR and FQNEAQ (reference sequence). V dropped 1 base and J dropped 3 bases, with 7 bases sitting between them. There are 14 residues in the CDR3. The CDR3 is CASSLDNYNQPQHF. The CDR3 bases are TGTGCCAGCAGCTTAGACAATTACAATCAGCCCCAGCATTTT.

The V call is TRBV5-6, the J call TRBJ2-3; tentatively, D is TRBD2 (7 bases). The CDR3 runs 15 residues. The V gene's germline CDR1 is SGHDT and CDR2 YYEEEE. Trimming removed 3 bases at V and 6 bases at J, with 17 bases between. The DNA for the CDR3 is TGTGCCAGCAGCTCAAAACTAGAGGGGGGGGATACGCAGTATTTT. It yields the protein CASSSKLEGGDTQYF.

This clonotype was seen ten or more times. V is TRBV20-1 and J is TRBJ2-7; 8 nucleotides align to TRBD1. Germline V lookup: CDR1 DFQATT, CDR2 SNEGSKA (reference sequence). The CDR3 extends over 14 amino acids. Trimming took 8 bases from V and 4 from J; bases not matched to a gene: 13. The CDR3 DNA follows: TGCAGTCTGCTGAGGGCAGGGGGCGGTTACGAGCAGTACTTC. Protein sequence: CSLLRAGGGYEQYF.

This clonotype has ten or more counts. This rearrangement joins TRBV6-1 to TRBJ2-4; D remains unclear. Trimming pared 1 base from V and 3 bases from J, leaving 16 bases between. This CDR3 has 17 amino acids. Looked up from germline, CDR1 is MNHNS and CDR2 is SASEGT. The CDR3: CASSEVAVSVGKNIQYF. As DNA, the CDR3 is TGTGCCAGCAGTGAAGTTGCTGTGTCAGTTGGCAAAAACATTCAGTACTTC.

This clonotype was seen repeatedly, ten times or more. The CDR3 DNA reads TGTGCCAGCAGCTTATCGCCAGGGGCCGTAGGGGGCTACACCTTC. Translated, it gives CASSLSPGAVGGYTF. This chain connects TRBV7-2 to TRBJ1-2, with a tentative D call TRBD1 (6 bases). CDR3 length: 15 residues. The germline CDR1 and CDR2 sequences are SGHTA and FQGNSA. Deletions cut 2 bases from V and 8 bases from J, with 18 bases between.

As concerns this clonotype: It may be a read error: a sequence one base away is much more abundant. The chain couples TRBV20-1 to TRBJ1-1; D is perhaps TRBD1 (5 bases). The CDR3 is 12 amino acids. Germline loops: CDR1 DFQATT, CDR2 SNEGSKA (reference sequence). The CDR3 loop is CSARSHGTEALF. CDR3 sequence (DNA): TGCAGTGCTAGATCACACGGGACTGAAGCTTTATTT.

The sample holds a few counts of this clonotype. The V and J genes are TRBV19 and TRBJ2-5; 12 positions match TRBD2. This CDR3 has 17 amino acids. Germline V gene lookup returns CDR1 LNHDA and CDR2 SQIVND (reference sequence). Trimming cost V 0 bases and J 5 bases; bases outside gene matches: 7. This CDR3 reads CASSIDSSGRGGETQYF. The CDR3 DNA reads as TGTGCCAGTAGTATAGACTCTAGCGGGAGGGGTGGGGAGACCCAGTACTTC.

In this sample, this clonotype turned up many times. This sequence joins TRBV20-1 and TRBJ1-5, with D hard to call. There are 13 residues in the CDR3. V was trimmed by 4 bases and J by 7 bases, leaving 14 bases between them. Germline CDR1 and CDR2: DFQATT and SNEGSKA (reference sequence). The CDR3 DNA is TGCAGTGCTATTGGAGGAGGTTACCAGCCCCAGCATTTT. It yields the protein CSAIGGGYQPQHF.